This TCR beta chain was sequenced for a study of blood T cell repertoires in COVID-19. About the research overall: Sources were T cells, B-cell-depleted T cells, or PBMCs; the material itself was cDNA or gDNA.

V gave up 5 bases and J gave up 7 bases, with 9 bases separating them. The CDR3 runs to 11 residues. Seattle patient enrollment occurred during active infection, with longitudinal follow-up thereafter. In the source study's methods: Nucleated cell counts were estimated from reference gene primer amplification. Libraries were prepared by immunoSEQ multiplex PCR; TCRdb keeps only in-frame clonotypes and omits some of them. V, J and clone size were drawn from that table, and D and trimming were deduced from the DNA. The data show 160,000 or so clones, around 84% seen once. The TCR originated in a woman aged 45-60 years with COVID-19, enrolled during active disease. This rearrangement joins TRBV12-3 or TRBV12-4 to TRBJ2-7; D gene unclear. Sequencing was performed on peripheral blood. This CDR3 is CASSISAEQYF. In DNA, the CDR3 is TGTGCCAGCAGTATAAGCGCGGAGCAGTACTTC.